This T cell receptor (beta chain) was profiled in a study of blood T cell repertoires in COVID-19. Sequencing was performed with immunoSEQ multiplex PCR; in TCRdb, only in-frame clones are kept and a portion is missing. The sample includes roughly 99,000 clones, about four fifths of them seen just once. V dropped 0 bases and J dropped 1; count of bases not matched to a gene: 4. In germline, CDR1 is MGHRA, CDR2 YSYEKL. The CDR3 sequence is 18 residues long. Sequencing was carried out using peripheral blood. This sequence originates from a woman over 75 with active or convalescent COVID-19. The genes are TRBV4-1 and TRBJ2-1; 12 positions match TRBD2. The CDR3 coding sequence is TGCGCCAGCAGCCAAGAGTCTAGCGGGAGGGCTTCCTACAATGAGCAGTTCTTC. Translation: CASSQESSGRASYNEQFF.